Shown below are 14 T cell receptor beta chains from a single sample sequenced in a study of blood T cell repertoires in COVID-19. Profiling relied on immunoSEQ multiplex PCR, and the TCRdb table lists in-frame clones only, not all of them. The sample consists of around 200,000 clones, roughly 82% of them appearing once. The sequenced sample consisted of PBMCs or T cells enriched from blood (not recorded which). The origin of the receptors is a man aged 35 to 55 with acute COVID-19.

Comments on this clone: The same CDR3 also results from other DNA sequences found in this sample. The V gene is TRBV19, the J gene TRBJ2-7, with 9 bases that match TRBD1. The ends lost 5 bases at V and 1 base at J; junction bases unmatched: 3. CDR3 length equals 14 residues. The germline CDR1 and CDR2 sequences are LNHDA and SQIVND (reference sequence). As DNA, the CDR3 is TGTGCCAGTAGTGTGACAGGGGGGTCCTACGAGCAGTACTTC. It codes for CASSVTGGSYEQYF. Supplemented by reference TRBV19 and TRBJ2-7, the full variable domain reads DGGITQSPKYLFRKEGQNVTLSCEQNLNHDAMYWYRQDPGQGLRLIYYSQIVNDFQKGDIAEGYSVSREKKESFPLTVTSAQKNPTAFYLCASSVTGGSYEQYFGPGTRLTVT.

V usage is TRBV12-3 or TRBV12-4 and J usage is TRBJ1-1; TRBD1 might be the D (5 bases). This CDR3 region has 12 residues. V was clipped by 4 bases and J by 6 bases, with 9 bases between them. This CDR3 is CASSSGKPEAFF. CDR3 nucleotide sequence: TGTGCCAGCAGTTCAGGGAAGCCTGAAGCTTTCTTT.

CDR3 in amino acids: CASSPDREREDYVGYTF. The DNA for the CDR3 is TGCGCCAGCAGCCCGGACAGGGAAAGGGAGGACTATGTTGGCTACACCTTC. The chain employs TRBV5-1 and TRBJ1-2, with TRBD1 identical over 8 bases. The CDR3 extends over 17 amino acids. Germline assignment: CDR1 SGHRS and CDR2 YFSETQ. The ends lost 4 bases at V and 7 bases at J; junction bases unmatched: 18.

This chain connects TRBV7-2 to TRBJ2-7, with D tentatively TRBD2 (5 bases). The V gene's germline CDR1 is SGHTA and CDR2 FQGNSA. The CDR3 is 15 amino acids. Trimming took 2 bases from V and 3 from J, leaving 14 bases between them. The chain's CDR3 is CASSLREGSVYEQYF. The CDR3 nucleotides are TGTGCCAGCAGCTTAAGAGAAGGGAGTGTCTACGAGCAGTACTTC.

The J gene is TRBJ1-3, the V gene TRBV9; 10 positions match TRBD1. The CDR3 loop spans 16 amino acids. Losses at the gene ends were 3 bases for V and 4 bases for J; bases not matched to a gene: 7. CDR1 SGDLS and CDR2 YYNGEE come from the germline V gene. CDR3 nucleotide sequence: TGTGCCAGCAGCGCAACCGGGACAGGGGCCGGAAACACCATATATTTT. Its translation: CASSATGTGAGNTIYF.

Regarding this clone: Other DNA sequences from this sample encode an identical CDR3 as well. The gene calls are TRBV7-8 and TRBJ1-5; a possible D gene is TRBD1 (6 bases). Between the trimmed V and J ends, which lost 1 base and 7 bases, there was a span of 8 bases. CDR3 size: 13 residues. From germline, CDR1 is SGHVS and CDR2 FQNEAQ. The CDR3 DNA reads TGTGCCAGCAGCTTAGGGGGGGGCCAGCCCCAGCATTTT. This gives the protein CASSLGGGQPQHF.

This clone counts as large. This rearrangement joins TRBV24-1 to TRBJ2-7, with TRBD2 matching 10 bases. Germline assignment: CDR1 KGHDR and CDR2 SFDVKD. Trimming removed 5 bases from V and 10 bases from J; junction bases left unmatched: 13. The CDR3 runs to 15 residues. The CDR3, as DNA: TGTGCCACCAGTGCCCCAGGCACTAGCGGGACTCAACAGTACTTC. Its protein product is CATSAPGTSGTQQYF.

The J gene is TRBJ2-2, the V gene TRBV9, with 13 bases lining up with TRBD2. Trimming at V came to 0 bases and at J to 9 bases, leaving 8 bases not matched to a gene. The CDR3 has 17 residues. Looked up from germline, CDR1 is SGDLS and CDR2 is YYNGEE. CDR3 loop: CASSVGTGTSGIRELFF. CDR3 sequence (DNA): TGTGCCAGCAGCGTAGGTACCGGGACTAGCGGGATCCGGGAGCTGTTTTTT.

The chain employs TRBV9 and TRBJ2-5; maybe TRBD2 (8 bases). Germline CDR1 reads SGDLS; CDR2 reads YYNGEE. Trimming shortened V by 3 bases and J by 1 base, and 16 bases separated the two germline ends. CDR3 length: 16 amino acids. The CDR3 here is CASSAGGGQIQETQYF. The DNA for the CDR3 is TGTGCCAGCAGCGCGGGAGGGGGACAGATCCAAGAGACCCAGTACTTC.

This rearrangement joins TRBV27 to TRBJ1-5, with TRBD1 matching 10 bases. The V segment lost 3 bases and the J segment 6 bases; nucleotides outside the gene matches: 5. Germline V lookup: CDR1 MNHEY, CDR2 SMNVEV (reference sequence). This CDR3 comprises 15 residues. The CDR3 is CASSFSGTGVQPQHF. Here the CDR3 DNA reads TGTGCCAGCAGTTTCTCCGGGACAGGGGTTCAGCCCCAGCATTTT.

Only a few counts were recorded for this clone. The rearrangement links TRBV15 to TRBJ2-5, with unresolved D. V gave up 0 bases and J gave up 4 bases, with 6 bases separating them. The CDR3 is 13 amino acids. Looked up from germline, CDR1 is LNHNV and CDR2 is YYDKDF (reference sequence). CDR3 DNA sequence: TGTGCCACCAGCAGAGATACGCGAGAGACCCAGTACTTC. Its protein is CATSRDTRETQYF.

This chain's CDR3 is CASSSPTQGLGGYTF. CDR3 bases: TGTGCCAGCAGCTCCCCAACACAGGGGCTAGGGGGCTACACCTTC. The gene calls are TRBV7-2 and TRBJ1-2; TRBD1 matches at 7 bases. There are 15 residues in the CDR3. Losses at the gene ends were 4 bases for V and 8 bases for J; bases not matched to a gene: 13. Germline V CDR1 and CDR2: SGHTA, FQGNSA. The full variable domain, completed using reference TRBV7-2 and TRBJ1-2, is GAGVSQSPSNKVTEKGKDVELRCDPISGHTALYWYRQSLGQGLEFLIYFQGNSAPDKSGLPSDRFSAERTGGSVSTLTIQRTQQEDSAVYLCASSSPTQGLGGYTFGSGTRLTVV.

The chain joins TRBV2 to TRBJ1-5, with 7 bases lining up with TRBD1. Trimming took 5 bases from V and 4 from J; bases not matched to a gene: 2. Per the germline V gene, CDR1 is SNHLY and CDR2 is FYNNEI. The CDR3 loop spans 13 amino acids. CDR3 sequence (DNA): TGTGCCAGCAGTTTGGGACAGAATCAGCCCCAGCATTTT. It encodes CASSLGQNQPQHF.

This clone was seen just once. The chain couples TRBV7-9 to TRBJ2-7; a possible D gene is TRBD1 (5 bases). CDR1 and CDR2 (germline): SEHNR, FQNEAQ (reference sequence). The CDR3 is made up of 14 amino acids. V dropped 5 bases and J dropped 2 bases, with 13 bases sitting between them. The CDR3 sequence is CASSPAQDTYEQYF. DNA for the CDR3: TGTGCCAGCAGCCCCGCACAGGATACCTACGAGCAGTACTTC.